This TCR beta chain was recorded in a study of T cell repertoires in cytomegalovirus infection. About the study: Indications of both CMV infection and matching HLA type were provided by public TCR beta signatures. The study's findings and limits: Identification of carriers of CMV plus the relevant HLA was achieved through cumulative public TCR beta family frequency. CMV-specific HLA-C-restricted TCR beta clonotypes dominated the ex vivo response.

TCRdb re-analysed the reads in MiXCR, keeping a single row per CDR3 protein. The sample contains some 900,000 distinct CDR3 sequences, approximately 30% of which appear only once. This clonotype occurred many times. Its specificity is not known. This receptor was obtained from a human donor in good health (CMV status not recorded). Some clones in this sample may be carry-over from other donors' samples. This sample comprised cultured CD8+ T cells from PBMCs, obtained from culture after CMV antigen stimulation.

CDR3 coding DNA: TGTGCCAGCAGCTTACGGTTGAGAGGGGTATACGAGCAGTACGTC. It specifies CASSLRLRGVYEQYV. The V gene is TRBV7-2, the J gene TRBJ2-7; D may correspond to TRBD1 or TRBD2 (5 bases each). Deletions cut 2 bases from V and 4 bases from J, with 15 bases between. CDR1 and CDR2 (germline): SGHTA, FQGNSA. The CDR3 length is 15 residues.